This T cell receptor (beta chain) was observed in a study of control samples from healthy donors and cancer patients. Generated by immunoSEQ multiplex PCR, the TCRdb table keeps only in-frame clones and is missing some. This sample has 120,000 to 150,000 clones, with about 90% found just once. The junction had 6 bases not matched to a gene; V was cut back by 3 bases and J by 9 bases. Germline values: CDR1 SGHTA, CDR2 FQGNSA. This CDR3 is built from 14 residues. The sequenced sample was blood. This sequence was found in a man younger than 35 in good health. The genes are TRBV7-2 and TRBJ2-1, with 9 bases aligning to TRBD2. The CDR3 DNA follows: TGTGCCAGCAGCTTCGCGGGGGGGCCCGGTGAGCAGTTCTTC. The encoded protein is CASSFAGGPGEQFF.